This TCR beta chain derives from a study of vaccination effects on CD4 cells after COVID-19 (dated by TCRdb to between 2021 and 2023). At the level of the whole study: Across the study, the median time from the second dose to post-vaccine sampling was 72 days (range 14 to 241). A total of over nine COVID-19 convalescent patients and a handful of SARS-CoV-2-naive healthy vaccine recipients were included in the full study. SARS-CoV-2 spike-specific CD4+ TCR repertoires were compared before and after mRNA vaccination in COVID-19 convalescent patients and in infection-naive vaccine recipients. Cultures from other donors in the study were sequenced using the Oncomine TCR Beta short-read assay on an Illumina iSeq 100. Here is what the overall study found, with its caveats: In healthy vaccine recipients, vaccine-induced clones were almost all SARS-CoV-2 mono-reactive, with only 1 of 255 being cross-reactive with common cold coronaviruses. Limitations of the study were the small number of convalescent patients and the absence of early post-infection timepoints. At late post-vaccination timepoints, both infection-induced and vaccine-induced clones showed marked clonal contraction, consistent with waning T cell responses.

Library preparation used the immunoSEQ multiplex PCR assay. DNA from the cultured, isolated CD4+ T cells was subjected to TCR beta CDR3 sequencing. The study's processing was this. Non-productive TCR sequences were removed, reads were trimmed to the CDR3 region, and CDR3s of at least 7 amino acids were retained. Antigen-specific clonotypes were identified with the MANAFEST web app by comparing expansion in peptide wells against reference cultures. For clones to be considered positive, expansion at FDR<0.05 versus reference and all other wells, an odds ratio above 5, and a frequency above 0.1% in two replicate wells were required. A clonotype was called cross-reactive if it was significantly expanded both in SARS-CoV-2 spike wells and in at least one common cold coronavirus spike condition. CDR3 similarity was assessed by Levenshtein distance with the stringdist R package, and unrooted trees were built with ape in R 3.6.1. The clones in this table, taken by TCRdb from immuneACCESS, are in-frame only. Not every clone is retained; where verified, under half of the shortfall comes from an unresolved V gene, and the cause of the rest is unknown. V and J calls and clone size are copied from that table; D and trimming were computed from the DNA. Here the sample has some 30,000 clones; around 80% occur a single time. Clones ranked in the top ten supply about 1.6% of the sample.

As concerns this clone: What this receptor recognizes is not known. Base quality data are lacking; no much larger clone is found one base away.

The ViraFEST assay stimulated PBMC with viral peptide pools and then used TCR sequencing to identify antigen-specific CD4+ T cell clonotypes by expansion. After around eleven days of culture, CD4+ T cells were isolated with the EasySep CD4+ T cell isolation kit. Participants received two doses of either the BNT162b2 or the mRNA-1273 mRNA SARS-CoV-2 vaccine. The absence of prior SARS-CoV-2 infection in healthy vaccine recipients was confirmed by negative nucleocapsid antibodies before and after vaccination. Approximately 2 million PBMC per well were cultured in IMDM with about 4.8% human AB serum, 10 IU/ml IL-2 and gentamicin, plus 10 ug/ml peptides. Half of the culture medium was replaced with fresh IL-2-containing medium on days 3 and 7. Unless noted otherwise, every peptide stimulation condition was grown in triplicate wells. PBMC were separated from whole blood using Ficoll-Paque Plus gradient centrifugation and were then either cryopreserved at -140C or used fresh. The overlapping peptide pools covered the spike proteins of SARS-CoV-2 as well as those of the common cold coronaviruses HCoV-NL63, HCoV-OC43 and HCoV-229E. The QIAamp micro DNA kit was used to extract genomic DNA from the cultured CD4+ T cells.

At the junction V is shortened by 0 bases and J by 0 bases, with 7 bases in between. The CDR3 holds 15 amino acids from the cysteine to the phenylalanine. Only CDR3 DNA remains: 45 bases, in frame from the first base. CDR1 and CDR2, per the germline V gene, are SGDLS and YYNGEE. The source material was CD4+ T cells from PBMCs cultured with HCoV-NL63 spike peptides, sampled after COVID-19 vaccination. The cell subset or site label, read with the paper, signifies: HCoV-NL63 spike overlapping peptide pool stimulation. The chain employs TRBV9 and TRBJ2-1; a confident D gene designation cannot be given. This TCR was recovered from a human donor who received a COVID-19 vaccine. Some clones in this sample may be carry-over from other donors' samples. The nucleotides read TGTGCCAGCAGCGTAGAACAGAGCTCCTACAATGAGCAGTTCTTC. Its amino acids are CASSVEQSSYNEQFF.